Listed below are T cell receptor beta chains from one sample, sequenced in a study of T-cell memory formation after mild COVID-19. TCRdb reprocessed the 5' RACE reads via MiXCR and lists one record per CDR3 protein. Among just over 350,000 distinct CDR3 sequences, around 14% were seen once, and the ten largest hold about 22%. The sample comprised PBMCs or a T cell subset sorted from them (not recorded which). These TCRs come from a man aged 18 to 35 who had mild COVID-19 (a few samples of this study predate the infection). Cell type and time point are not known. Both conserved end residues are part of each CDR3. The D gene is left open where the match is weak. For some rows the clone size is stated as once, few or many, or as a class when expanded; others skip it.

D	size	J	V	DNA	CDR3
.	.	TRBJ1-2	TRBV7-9	TGTGCCAGCAGCGCCGAAGGGGAGGTGGGCTATGGCTACACCTTC	CASSAEGEVGYGYTF
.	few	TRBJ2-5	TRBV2	TGTGCCAGCACCCCGGTACACAGGGAGACCCAGTACTTC	CASTPVHRETQYF
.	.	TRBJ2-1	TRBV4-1	TGCGCCAGCAGCCAAGTTATTGGCAATGAGCAGTTCTTC	CASSQVIGNEQFF
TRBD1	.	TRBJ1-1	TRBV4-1	TGCGCCAGCAGCCAGGGGACAGGGGGAAACACTGAAGCTTTCTTT	CASSQGTGGNTEAFF
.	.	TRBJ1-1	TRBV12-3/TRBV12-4	TGTGCCAGCAGCCCCGGGTCTATTGAAGCTTTCTTT	CASSPGSIEAFF
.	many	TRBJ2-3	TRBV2	TGTGCCAGCAGTGAACAGGGGTTAACAGATACGCAGTATTTT	CASSEQGLTDTQYF
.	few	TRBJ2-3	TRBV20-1	TGCAGTGCCCGACAGGATCGCACAGATACGCAGTATTTT	CSARQDRTDTQYF
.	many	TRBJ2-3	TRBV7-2	TGTGCCAGCAGCTTATCTTTCGCAGATACGCAGTATTTT	CASSLSFADTQYF
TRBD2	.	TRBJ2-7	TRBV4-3	TGCGCCAGCAGCCAAGCCCTAGCGGGGATACGACCTAGGGAGCAGTACTTC	CASSQALAGIRPREQYF
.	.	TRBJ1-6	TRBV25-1	TGTGCCAGCAGTGAATTGGGCTTCTCCTATAATTCACCCCTCCACTTT	CASSELGFSYNSPLHF
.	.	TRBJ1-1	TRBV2	TGTGCCAGCAGGGTAACAGGCTGGGCTGAAGCTTTCTTT	CASRVTGWAEAFF
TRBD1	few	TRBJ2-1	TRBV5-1	TGCGCCAGCAGACAAGAGACAGGGCACGATGAGCAGTTCTTC	CASRQETGHDEQFF
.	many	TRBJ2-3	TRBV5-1	TGCGCCAGCAGCTTGAGGACAGATACGCAGTATTTT	CASSLRTDTQYF
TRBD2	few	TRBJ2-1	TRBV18	TGTGCCAGCTCACCGACTAGCGGGGGGAGGCCCGAGCAGTTCTTC	CASSPTSGGRPEQFF
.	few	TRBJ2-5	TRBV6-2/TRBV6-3	TGTGCCACCAGCGCTCAAGAGACCCAGTACTTC	CATSAQETQYF
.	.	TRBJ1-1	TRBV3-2	TGTGCCAGCAGCCAAGTTGTGACTGAAGCTTTCTTT	CASSQVVTEAFF
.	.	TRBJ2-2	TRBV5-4	TGTGCCAGCACCCCCGGGGTAGCGAACACCGGGGAGCTGTTTTTT	CASTPGVANTGELFF
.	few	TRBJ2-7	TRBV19	TGTGCCAGTAGTAAGTTCAACGACGAGCAGTACTTC	CASSKFNDEQYF
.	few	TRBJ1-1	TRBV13	TGTGCCAGCACCTCTGGGACGGCGGGGGACACTGAAGCTTTCTTT	CASTSGTAGDTEAFF
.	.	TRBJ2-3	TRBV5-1	TGCGCCAGCAGCCTCGCGGCTACGCAGTATTTT	CASSLAATQYF
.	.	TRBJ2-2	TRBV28	TGTGCCAGCAGTTCCCGCGGGGTGGTGTTTTTT	CASSSRGVVFF
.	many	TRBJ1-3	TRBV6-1	TGTGCCAGCAGTGAAGCGAGGGGATTAGCTGGAAACACCATATATTTT	CASSEARGLAGNTIYF
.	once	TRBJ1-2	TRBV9	TGTGCCAGCAGCGTACAGGGTGGTGGCTACACCTTC	CASSVQGGGYTF
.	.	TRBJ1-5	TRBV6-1	TGTGCCAGCAGTGAATGGGTCAGGGCGGCAAGTCAGCCCCAGCATTTT	CASSEWVRAASQPQHF
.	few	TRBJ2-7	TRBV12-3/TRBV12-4	TGTGCCAGCAGTTGGACAGACTCCTACGAGCAGTACTTC	CASSWTDSYEQYF
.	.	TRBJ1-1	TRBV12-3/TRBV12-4	TGTGCCAGCAGTTCGGCAGGAGTAGGGACTGAAGCTTTCTTT	CASSSAGVGTEAFF
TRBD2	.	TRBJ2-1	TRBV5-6	TGTGCCAGCAGCGGAAGACTAGCGGTAAACAATGAGCAGTTCTTC	CASSGRLAVNNEQFF
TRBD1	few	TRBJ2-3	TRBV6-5	TGTGCCAGCAGCCTGTTGAAAACAGGGGCCACAGATACGCAGTATTTT	CASSLLKTGATDTQYF
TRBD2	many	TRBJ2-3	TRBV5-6	TGTGCCAGCAGCTTCCTTAGCGGGGGGCCTCTAGGAGATACGCAGTATTTT	CASSFLSGGPLGDTQYF
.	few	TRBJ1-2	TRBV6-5	TGTGCCAGCAGTCGTACAGTCAGGGCCGGCTACACCTTC	CASSRTVRAGYTF
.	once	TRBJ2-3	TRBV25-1	TGTGCCAGCAGTGAATCCCGGGGCCTCGTAGATCGTACGCAGTATTTT	CASSESRGLVDRTQYF
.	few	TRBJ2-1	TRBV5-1	TGCGCCAGCAGCGAAAACAGGGTGAATGAGCAGTTCTTC	CASSENRVNEQFF
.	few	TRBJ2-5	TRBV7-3	TGTGCCAGCAGCTTAAGTGAGGGCGAATGGGAGACCCAGTACTTC	CASSLSEGEWETQYF
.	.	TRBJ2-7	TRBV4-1	TGCGCCAGCAGCCACGGACTAACCTACGAGCAGTACTTC	CASSHGLTYEQYF
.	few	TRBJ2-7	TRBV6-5	TGTGCCAGCAGTTTTGCCTTAAGCTCCTACGAGCAGTACTTC	CASSFALSSYEQYF
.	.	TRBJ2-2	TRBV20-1	TGCAGTGCTAGAGATCGAGGGGTCAGCGGTGGGGAGCTGTTTTTT	CSARDRGVSGGELFF
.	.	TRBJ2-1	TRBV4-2	TGTGCCAGCAGCCCCTCGAGGAATGAGCAGTTCTTC	CASSPSRNEQFF
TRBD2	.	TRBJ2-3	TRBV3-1	TGTGCCAGCAGCCCCTCGGCTAGCGGGGGGTATACGCAGTATTTT	CASSPSASGGYTQYF
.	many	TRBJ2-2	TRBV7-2	TGTGCCAGCAGCCACACTTTTACCGGGGAGCTGTTTTTT	CASSHTFTGELFF
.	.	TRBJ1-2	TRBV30	TGTGCCTGGAGTAGGCAGTCCTATGGCTACACCTTC	CAWSRQSYGYTF
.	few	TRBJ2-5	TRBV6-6	TGTGCCAGCAGTTACTCGCCCGGGACCCAGTACTTC	CASSYSPGTQYF
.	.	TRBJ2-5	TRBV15	TGTGCCACCAGCAGAGATATTTGGACAGAGCAAGAGACCCAGTACTTC	CATSRDIWTEQETQYF
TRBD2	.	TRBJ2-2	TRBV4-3	TGCGCCAGCAGCCAAGAGCTAGCGGTTTCCCTTAACACCGGGGAGCTGTTTTTT	CASSQELAVSLNTGELFF